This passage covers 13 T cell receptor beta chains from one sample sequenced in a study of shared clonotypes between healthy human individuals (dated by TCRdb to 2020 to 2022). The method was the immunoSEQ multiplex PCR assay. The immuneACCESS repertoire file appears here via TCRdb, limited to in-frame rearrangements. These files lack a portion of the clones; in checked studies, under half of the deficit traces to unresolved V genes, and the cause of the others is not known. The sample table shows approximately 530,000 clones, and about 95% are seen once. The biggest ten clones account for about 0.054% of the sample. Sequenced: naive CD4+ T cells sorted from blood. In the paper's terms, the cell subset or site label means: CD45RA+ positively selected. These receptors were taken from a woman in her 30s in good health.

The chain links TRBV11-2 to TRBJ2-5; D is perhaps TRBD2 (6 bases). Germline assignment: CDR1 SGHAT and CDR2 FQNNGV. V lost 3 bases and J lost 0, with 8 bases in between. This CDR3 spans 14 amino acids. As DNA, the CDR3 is TGTGCCAGCAGCTTGGGGAGGTACCAAGAGACCCAGTACTTC. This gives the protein CASSLGRYQETQYF.

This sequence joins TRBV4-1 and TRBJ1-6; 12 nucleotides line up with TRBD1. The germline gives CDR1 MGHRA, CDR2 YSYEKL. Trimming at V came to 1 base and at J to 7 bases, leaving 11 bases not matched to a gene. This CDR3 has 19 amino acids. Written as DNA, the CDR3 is TGCGCCAGCAGCCAAGGGACCCCGGGACAGGGGGCGTTCAATTCACCCCTCCACTTT. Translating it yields CASSQGTPGQGAFNSPLHF.

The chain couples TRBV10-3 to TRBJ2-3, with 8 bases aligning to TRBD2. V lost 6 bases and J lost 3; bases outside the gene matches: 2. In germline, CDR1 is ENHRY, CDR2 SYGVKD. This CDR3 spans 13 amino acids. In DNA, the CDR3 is TGTGCCATCAGAGCGGGAGAGACAGATACGCAGTATTTT. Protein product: CAIRAGETDTQYF.

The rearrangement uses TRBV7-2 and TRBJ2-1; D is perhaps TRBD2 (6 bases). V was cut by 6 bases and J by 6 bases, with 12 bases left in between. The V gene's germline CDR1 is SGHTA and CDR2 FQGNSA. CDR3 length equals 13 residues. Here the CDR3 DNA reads TGTGCCAGCAGGGACTATAATGGCAATGAGCAGTTCTTC. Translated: CASRDYNGNEQFF. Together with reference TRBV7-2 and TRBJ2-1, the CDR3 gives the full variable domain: GAGVSQSPSNKVTEKGKDVELRCDPISGHTALYWYRQSLGQGLEFLIYFQGNSAPDKSGLPSDRFSAERTGGSVSTLTIQRTQQEDSAVYLCASRDYNGNEQFFGPGTRLTVL.

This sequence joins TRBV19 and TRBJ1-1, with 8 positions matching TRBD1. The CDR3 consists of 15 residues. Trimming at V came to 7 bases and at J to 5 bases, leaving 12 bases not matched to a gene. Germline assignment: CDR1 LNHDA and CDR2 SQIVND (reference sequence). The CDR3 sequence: CASIRPGTGGTEAFF. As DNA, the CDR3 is TGTGCCAGTATCCGACCCGGGACAGGAGGGACTGAAGCTTTCTTT.

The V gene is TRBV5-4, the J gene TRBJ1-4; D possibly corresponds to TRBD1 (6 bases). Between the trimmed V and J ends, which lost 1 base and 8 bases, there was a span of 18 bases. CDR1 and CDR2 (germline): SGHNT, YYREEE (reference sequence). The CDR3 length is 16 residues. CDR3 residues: CASSLRGTSVKEKLFF. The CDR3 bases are TGTGCCAGCAGCTTGCGAGGGACATCGGTTAAAGAAAAACTGTTTTTT.

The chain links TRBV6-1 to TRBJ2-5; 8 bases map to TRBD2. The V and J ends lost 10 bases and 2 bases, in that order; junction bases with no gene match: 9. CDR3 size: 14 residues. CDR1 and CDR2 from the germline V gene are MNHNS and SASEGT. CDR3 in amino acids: CATHLAGLQETQYF. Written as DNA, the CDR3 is TGTGCCACCCATCTAGCGGGCCTGCAAGAGACCCAGTACTTC.

The CDR3 coding sequence is TGTGCCAGCAGCGGGGTTGGTGCTAGCACGCAGTATTTT. Its translation: CASSGVGASTQYF. This chain connects TRBV5-6 to TRBJ2-3; a weak D match, TRBD2 (5 bases). Germline CDR1 is SGHDT and CDR2 is YYEEEE. CDR3 length equals 13 residues. V was trimmed by 4 bases and J by 9 bases, leaving 15 bases between them.

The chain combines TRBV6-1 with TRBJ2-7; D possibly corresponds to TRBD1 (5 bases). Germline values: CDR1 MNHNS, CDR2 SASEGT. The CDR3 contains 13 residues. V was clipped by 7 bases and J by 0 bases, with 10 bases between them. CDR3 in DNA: TGTGCCAGCACCACGGACAACTCCTACGAGCAGTACTTC. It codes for CASTTDNSYEQYF.

CDR3 sequence (DNA): TGTGCCAGCAGTTCTCCCGGGGATTCCCCCGAGCAGTACTTC. Encoded protein: CASSSPGDSPEQYF. The chain couples TRBV25-1 to TRBJ2-5; D might be TRBD2 (5 bases). Gene TRBJ2-7 matches the end of the DNA better, so the J call may be wrong. The germline CDR1 and CDR2 sequences are MGHDK and SYGVNS. CDR3 length: 14 amino acids.

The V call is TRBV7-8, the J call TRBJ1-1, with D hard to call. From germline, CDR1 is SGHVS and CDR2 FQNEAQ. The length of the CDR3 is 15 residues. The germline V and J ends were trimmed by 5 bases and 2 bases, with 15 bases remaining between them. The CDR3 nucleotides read TGTGCCAGCAGCCAGATTTTTTCGGGTAACACTGAAGCTTTCTTT. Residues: CASSQIFSGNTEAFF.

CDR3 sequence: CASSRYRGTYEQYF. DNA of the CDR3: TGTGCCAGCAGCCGATACAGGGGTACCTACGAGCAGTACTTC. The V and J genes are TRBV5-8 and TRBJ2-5, with 7 bases lining up with TRBD1. The DNA end favors TRBJ2-7, so the J call may be wrong. This CDR3 contains 14 residues. The germline CDR1 and CDR2 sequences are SGHTS and YDEGEE.

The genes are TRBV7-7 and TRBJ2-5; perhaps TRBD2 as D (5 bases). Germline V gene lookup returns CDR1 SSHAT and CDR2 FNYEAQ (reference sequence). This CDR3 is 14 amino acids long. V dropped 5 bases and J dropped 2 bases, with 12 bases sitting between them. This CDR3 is CASSLGLQQETQYF. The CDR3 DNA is TGTGCCAGCAGCCTAGGACTCCAGCAAGAGACCCAGTACTTC.